The source of this T cell receptor (beta chain) is a study of early T cells in non-severe SARS-CoV-2 infection. Turning to the study itself: Bulk RNA from unsorted whole blood was sequenced; chains were unpaired.

This CDR3 is built from 13 residues. CDR1 is GTSNPN and CDR2 is SVGIG in the germline V gene (reference sequence). Attached unique molecular identifiers marked individual cDNA molecules. TCRdb re-derived calls from the 5' RACE reads in MiXCR, one entry per CDR3 protein. The sample holds over 25,000 distinct CDR3 sequences, around 7% seen once. A word on this clonotype: Given a much more abundant clone one base away, this may be a read error.

What was sequenced was whole blood. This clonotype was obtained from an adult who was a healthcare worker with PCR-confirmed SARS-CoV-2 infection or an uninfected control (not recorded which). This rearrangement joins TRBV30 to TRBJ1-1; 9 nucleotides line up with TRBD1. The DNA for the CDR3 is TGTGCCTGGAGTGAGGGACAGGGTACTGAAGCTCTCTTT. Its protein is CAWSEGQGTEALF.